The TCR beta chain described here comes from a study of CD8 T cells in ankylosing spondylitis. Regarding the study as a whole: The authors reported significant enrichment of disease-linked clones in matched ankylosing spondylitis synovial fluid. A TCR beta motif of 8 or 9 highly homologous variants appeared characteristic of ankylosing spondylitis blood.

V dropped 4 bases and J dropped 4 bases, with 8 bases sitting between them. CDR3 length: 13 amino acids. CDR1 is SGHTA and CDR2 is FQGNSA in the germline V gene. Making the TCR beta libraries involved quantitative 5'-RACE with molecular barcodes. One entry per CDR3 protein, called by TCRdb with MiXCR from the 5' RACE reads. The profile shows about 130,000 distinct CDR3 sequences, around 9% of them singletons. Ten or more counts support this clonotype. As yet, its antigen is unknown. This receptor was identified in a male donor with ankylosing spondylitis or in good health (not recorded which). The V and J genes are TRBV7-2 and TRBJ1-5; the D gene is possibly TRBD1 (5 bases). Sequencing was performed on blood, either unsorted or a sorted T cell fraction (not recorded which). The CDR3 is CASSWGVNQPQHF. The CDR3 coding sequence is TGTGCCAGCAGCTGGGGGGTAAATCAGCCCCAGCATTTT.